This T cell receptor beta chain was observed in a study of CXCR4 blockade with PD-1 therapy in pancreatic cancer. Study conclusions and caveats: Tumor clonality averaged around 0.14 versus 0.05 in healthy blood, not predicting survival. More frequent amino acid clones had more nucleotide rearrangements, suggesting convergent selection.

Unmatched junction bases numbered 6, after V lost 8 bases and J lost 2 bases. This CDR3 has 14 amino acids. Germline CDR1 reads MDHEN; CDR2 reads SYDVKM. Clones were sequenced by immunoSEQ multiplex PCR, and TCRdb holds only the in-frame ones, with some missing. The data show about 15,000 clones, with 72% seen just once and about 5.9% held by the top ten. In regard to this clone: The antigen is unknown.

These archived tumors were resected from patients never given neoadjuvant therapy beforehand. The sample comprised tumor tissue. The V and J genes are TRBV28 and TRBJ2-7, with TRBD1 matching 10 bases. This receptor was identified in a human donor with pancreatic ductal adenocarcinoma. The CDR3 loop is CASRPGQGAYEQYF. The DNA of the CDR3 is TGTGCCAGCCGCCCAGGACAGGGGGCCTACGAGCAGTACTTC.